The 17 T cell receptor beta chains listed next were all sequenced from one sample in a study of beta chain features in type 1 diabetes. The authors reverse transcribed all of the isolated RNA, so sequencing captured expressed TCRB transcripts. Some clones are missing from TCRdb's copy, which holds only in-frame ones; the method was immunoSEQ multiplex PCR. The sample shows around 160,000 clones, under 60% of them seen only once. The sequenced sample consisted of Tregs from blood. The receptors come from a man aged 18-30 years in good health.

The chain links TRBV6-6 to TRBJ2-1; 12 bases match TRBD2. The trim removed 5 bases at V and 4 bases at J, leaving 6 bases unmatched. From germline, CDR1 is MNHNY and CDR2 SVGAGI (reference sequence). This CDR3 is built from 16 residues. CDR3 in amino acids: CASSPRLAGVYNEQFF. CDR3 bases: TGTGCCAGCAGTCCCAGACTAGCGGGGGTGTACAATGAGCAGTTCTTC.

The chain recombines TRBV5-1 with TRBJ2-7; 10 bases match TRBD1. Germline assignment: CDR1 SGHRS and CDR2 YFSETQ. The CDR3 spans 14 residues. V shed 7 bases and J 2 bases; nucleotides not matched to a gene: 6. In nucleotides, the CDR3 is TGCGCCAGCGGTCGGACAGGGGGGACCTACGAGCAGTACTTC. Protein sequence: CASGRTGGTYEQYF.

V usage is TRBV23-1 and J usage is TRBJ2-7; weak D call: TRBD2 (7 bases). Being an ORF, TRBV23-1 has a function that is uncertain. Trimming cost V 2 bases and J 2 bases, with 19 bases left between them. The CDR3 consists of 17 residues. The CDR3 DNA follows: TGCGCCAGCAGTCAAAGGGGGGGCAGGCTGAGAACCTACGAGCAGTACTTC. It translates to CASSQRGGRLRTYEQYF.

The chain carries TRBV18 and TRBJ2-1; 12 bases fit TRBD2. CDR3 length: 18 residues. Germline V gene sequence: CDR1 KGHSH, CDR2 LQKENI. The trim removed 4 bases at V and 5 bases at J, leaving 12 bases unmatched. This CDR3 is CASSRPPLAGGRNNEQFF. Here the CDR3 DNA reads TGTGCCAGCTCACGTCCCCCACTAGCGGGAGGCCGTAACAATGAGCAGTTCTTC.

This clone was seen a handful of times. The genes are TRBV7-2 and TRBJ1-1, with D maybe TRBD1 (5 bases). This CDR3 is built from 12 residues. Germline assignment: CDR1 SGHTA and CDR2 FQGNSA. The V gene lost 5 bases and the J gene lost 5 bases, with 9 bases spanning the gap. This chain's CDR3 is CASSPGGTEAFF. CDR3 sequence (DNA): TGTGCCAGCAGCCCCGGGGGGACTGAAGCTTTCTTT.

This clone was recorded once. J is TRBJ2-7 and V is TRBV19; D perhaps matches TRBD2 (6 bases). Trimming shortened V by 1 base and J by 4 bases, and 11 bases separated the two germline ends. The CDR3 has 14 amino acids. Germline V lookup: CDR1 LNHDA, CDR2 SQIVND (reference sequence). The CDR3: CASSIAGRGYEQYF. The CDR3 bases are TGTGCCAGTAGTATAGCCGGGAGAGGTTACGAGCAGTACTTC. Full variable domain (rest looked up from reference TRBV19 and TRBJ2-7): DGGITQSPKYLFRKEGQNVTLSCEQNLNHDAMYWYRQDPGQGLRLIYYSQIVNDFQKGDIAEGYSVSREKKESFPLTVTSAQKNPTAFYLCASSIAGRGYEQYFGPGTRLTVT.

This clone was counted a few times. The junction and the germline gene differ at one end; a read error may be behind it. The chain employs TRBV10-3 and TRBJ2-7, with 9 bases identical to TRBD2. This CDR3 is 14 amino acids long. Germline CDR1 is ENHRY and CDR2 is SYGVKD. The CDR3 protein is CAGRPGLASHEQYF. For the CDR3, the DNA is TGTGCCGGCCGCCCGGGACTAGCCTCCCACGAGCAGTACTTC.

V is TRBV6-6 and J is TRBJ1-5; 12 positions agree with TRBD1. Germline V gives CDR1 MNHNY, CDR2 SVGAGI (reference sequence). Germline trimming cut 6 bases from V and 7 bases from J; bases unmatched to any gene: 10. This CDR3 is built from 16 residues. DNA of the CDR3: TGTGCCAGCAGCGGACCCGGGACAGGGGGCGCGCAGCCCCAGCATTTT. This codes for CASSGPGTGGAQPQHF.

The chain recombines TRBV19 with TRBJ2-7; a weak D match, TRBD1 (7 bases). Germline V CDR1 and CDR2: LNHDA, SQIVND (reference sequence). CDR3 length: 15 residues. V was pared by 4 bases and J by 1 base, with 14 bases between. The DNA for the CDR3 is TGTGCCAGTAGTAGCGGGACAGACGGTTCCTACGAGCAGTACTTC. Residues: CASSSGTDGSYEQYF.

In DNA form, the CDR3 reads TGCGCCAGCAGCCGAGTATTGAACACTGAAGCTTTCTTT. This sequence encodes CASSRVLNTEAFF. The chain recombines TRBV5-1 with TRBJ1-1, with no clear D. The CDR3 is 13 residues long. CDR1 SGHRS and CDR2 YFSETQ come from the germline V gene. Trimming pared 4 bases from V and 0 bases from J, leaving 7 bases between.

V is TRBV9 and J is TRBJ1-1; tentative D call: TRBD1 (6 bases). Between the trimmed V and J ends, which lost 1 base and 4 bases, there was a span of 14 bases. Germline V lookup: CDR1 SGDLS, CDR2 YYNGEE. The CDR3 totals 15 residues. The CDR3, as DNA: TGTGCCAGCAGCGTAAATGTAGGGGGAGTCACTGAAGCTTTCTTT. Translating it yields CASSVNVGGVTEAFF.

This clone was counted a few times. V usage is TRBV11-2 and J usage is TRBJ2-1; D is unclear. The CDR3 is 12 residues long. Germline V gene sequence: CDR1 SGHAT, CDR2 FQNNGV. Trimming removed 4 bases at V and 9 bases at J, with 10 bases between. The CDR3 region is CASSSGSGEQFF. Here the CDR3 DNA reads TGTGCCAGCAGCTCCGGTTCTGGTGAGCAGTTCTTC. The full variable domain, rest sourced from reference TRBV11-2 and TRBJ2-1, is EAGVAQSPRYKIIEKRQSVAFWCNPISGHATLYWYQQILGQGPKLLIQFQNNGVVDDSQLPKDRFSAERLKGVDSTLKIQPAKLEDSAVYLCASSSGSGEQFFGPGTRLTVL.

The chain joins TRBV7-9 to TRBJ2-3; no clear D. This CDR3 is 11 amino acids long. The germline gives CDR1 SEHNR, CDR2 FQNEAQ (reference sequence). Trimming cost V 3 bases and J 4 bases, with 2 bases left between them. CDR3 residues: CASSFADTQYF. The CDR3 coding sequence is TGTGCCAGCAGCTTCGCAGATACGCAGTATTTT.

This chain links TRBV10-3 with TRBJ2-7; 7 nucleotides align to TRBD1. The V segment lost 10 bases and the J segment 6 bases; nucleotides outside the gene matches: 12. The CDR3 spans 13 residues. In germline, CDR1 is ENHRY, CDR2 SYGVKD. CDR3 coding DNA: TGTGCCACCGGACAGGAAAATATTCGCGAGCAGTACTTC. It is translated as CATGQENIREQYF.

The chain has TRBV7-2 and TRBJ2-7, with D possibly matching TRBD2 (5 bases). V lost 3 bases, J lost 2 bases, and 8 bases lay in between. This CDR3 comprises 13 residues. Germline CDR1 and CDR2: SGHTA and FQGNSA. The DNA for the CDR3 is TGTGCCAGCAGCTTTGGCGGGCCCTACGAGCAGTACTTC. Its translation is CASSFGGPYEQYF.

The chain carries TRBV7-9 and TRBJ1-1, with D uncertain. V was cut by 5 bases and J by 2 bases, with 15 bases left in between. The CDR3 is made up of 15 amino acids. CDR1 and CDR2 from the germline V gene are SEHNR and FQNEAQ (reference sequence). The CDR3: CASSPNIRVNTEAFF. The DNA of the CDR3 is TGTGCCAGCAGCCCAAATATTCGGGTCAACACTGAAGCTTTCTTT. Supplemented by reference TRBV7-9 and TRBJ1-1, the full variable domain reads DTGVSQNPRHKITKRGQNVTFRCDPISEHNRLYWYRQTLGQGPEFLTYFQNEAQLEKSRLLSDRFSAERPKGSFSTLEIQRTEQGDSAMYLCASSPNIRVNTEAFFGQGTRLTVV.

This clone was seen more than once but under ten times. This chain links TRBV7-9 with TRBJ2-1; TRBD1 matches at 9 bases. Germline CDR1 is SEHNR and CDR2 is FQNEAQ (reference sequence). The V segment lost 5 bases and the J segment 7 bases; nucleotides outside the gene matches: 15. This CDR3 contains 17 residues. CDR3 region: CASSLRSGTGSWNEQFF. The CDR3 DNA is TGTGCCAGCAGCCTTAGATCCGGGACAGGGAGTTGGAATGAGCAGTTCTTC.